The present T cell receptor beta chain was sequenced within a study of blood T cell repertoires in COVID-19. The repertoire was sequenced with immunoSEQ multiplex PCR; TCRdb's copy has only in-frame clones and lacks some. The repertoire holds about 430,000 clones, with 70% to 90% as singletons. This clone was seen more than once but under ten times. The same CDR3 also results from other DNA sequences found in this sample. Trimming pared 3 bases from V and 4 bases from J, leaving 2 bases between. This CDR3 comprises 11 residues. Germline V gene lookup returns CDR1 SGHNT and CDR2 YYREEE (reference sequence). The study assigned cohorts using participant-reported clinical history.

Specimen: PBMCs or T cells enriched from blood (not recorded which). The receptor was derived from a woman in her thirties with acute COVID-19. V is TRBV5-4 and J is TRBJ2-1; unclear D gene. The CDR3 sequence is CASSSYNEQFF. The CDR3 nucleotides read TGTGCCAGCAGCTCTTACAATGAGCAGTTCTTC. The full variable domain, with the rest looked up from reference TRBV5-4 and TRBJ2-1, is ETGVTQSPTHLIKTRGQQVTLRCSSQSGHNTVSWYQQALGQGPQFIFQYYREEENGRGNFPPRFSGLQFPNYSSELNVNALELDDSALYLCASSSYNEQFFGPGTRLTVL.